The subject of this entry is one T cell receptor beta chain. Its antigen is as yet unknown. Approximately 210 ng DNA, about 33,000 T cell genomes, went into each sorted-subset replicate PCR. Produced via immunoSEQ multiplex PCR; TCRdb's table is partial and in-frame only. The repertoire includes 550,000 to 800,000 clones, about nine tenths of them detected once, and more than 30% sits in the top ten. V was cut by 4 bases and J by 0 bases, with 2 bases left in between. There are 12 residues in the CDR3. Germline V gene data show CDR1 as MNHNS and CDR2 as SASEGT. This entry belongs to a study of shared clonotypes between healthy human individuals. Study conclusions and caveats: Only a few donors were included, so the genetic and exposure-history diversity represented was limited. Naive subsets typically showed greater estimated richness than memory subsets.

Within Nashville, Tennessee resided all donors, each a Caucasian adult. The sample taken for sequencing was memory CD8+ T cells from PBMCs. Subset meaning: CD45RO+ cells pooled with CCR7-negative TemRA cells. The rearrangement joins TRBV6-1 to TRBJ2-3; no clear D gene. The receptor's source is a young man in good health. Some clones in this sample may be carry-over from other donors' samples. CDR3 DNA sequence: TGTGCCAGCAGTGGAAGCACAGATACGCAGTATTTT. Amino acid sequence: CASSGSTDTQYF.